The 16 T cell receptor beta chains presented below share a single source sample, sequenced in a study of identical twins. In TCRdb, the 5' RACE reads were re-called with MiXCR into one record per CDR3 protein. The table includes about 530,000 distinct CDR3 sequences, over 12% detected once. These data also featured in a second study, about yellow fever vaccine responses in identical twins.

Sample: CD4+ T cells sorted from blood. These receptors all stem from a woman in her late teens or twenties in good health.

This clonotype has more than one count but fewer than ten. The chain couples TRBV5-1 to TRBJ2-1; no definite D call. This CDR3 has 17 amino acids. Germline lookup yields CDR1 SGHRS and CDR2 YFSETQ. V was shortened by 2 bases and J by 0 bases, with 15 bases between the two germline ends. CDR3 DNA sequence: TGCGCCAGCAGCTTTCGAGTAACGGGTAGCTCCTACAATGAGCAGTTCTTC. Its protein product is CASSFRVTGSSYNEQFF. Together with reference TRBV5-1 and TRBJ2-1, the CDR3 gives the full variable domain: KAGVTQTPRYLIKTRGQQVTLSCSPISGHRSVSWYQQTPGQGLQFLFEYFSETQRNKGNFPGRFSGRQFSNSRSEMNVSTLELGDSALYLCASSFRVTGSSYNEQFFGPGTRLTVL.

This clonotype was observed a few times. The rearrangement links TRBV7-7 to TRBJ2-2, with unresolved D. Trimming stripped 1 base from V and 7 bases from J, with 16 bases between. Germline lookup yields CDR1 SSHAT and CDR2 FNYEAQ (reference sequence). This CDR3 spans 16 amino acids. CDR3 in amino acids: CASSLEVGLPYGELFF. The CDR3 DNA reads as TGTGCCAGCAGCTTAGAAGTTGGGTTGCCCTACGGGGAGCTGTTTTTT.

This clonotype turned up a few times. This chain joins TRBV6-5 and TRBJ1-1, with D possibly TRBD1 on 6 matching bases. CDR1 is MNHEY, CDR2 SVGAGI, per germline. CDR3 size: 16 residues. Trimming removed 0 bases from V and 1 base from J, with 12 bases in between. DNA for the CDR3: TGTGCCAGCAGTTACTCGATGGCACAGGGGAACACTGAAGCTTTCTTT. Translation: CASSYSMAQGNTEAFF.

The V call is TRBV20-1, the J call TRBJ2-1; 10 bases line up with TRBD2. The junction had 5 bases not matched to a gene; V was cut back by 2 bases and J by 4 bases. Looked up from germline, CDR1 is DFQATT and CDR2 is SNEGSKA (reference sequence). The CDR3 covers 15 residues. The CDR3 here is CSARPLAGEYNEQFF. CDR3 DNA: TGCAGTGCTAGACCCCTAGCGGGGGAGTACAATGAGCAGTTCTTC.

This chain connects TRBV12-3 or TRBV12-4 to TRBJ2-1; no definite D call. The CDR3 has 13 residues. Trimming removed 3 bases at V and 3 bases at J, with 6 bases between. The chain's CDR3 is CASSLWGYNEQFF. The CDR3 DNA reads TGTGCCAGCAGTTTGTGGGGCTACAATGAGCAGTTCTTC.

J is TRBJ2-3 and V is TRBV9; no clear D gene. Germline lookup yields CDR1 SGDLS and CDR2 YYNGEE. CDR3 length: 14 residues. V was trimmed by 0 bases and J by 2 bases, leaving 7 bases between them. The CDR3 loop reads CASSVVIATDTQYF. In DNA, the CDR3 is TGTGCCAGCAGCGTAGTAATCGCCACAGATACGCAGTATTTT.

In this sample, this clonotype turned up a few times. The rearrangement links TRBV2 to TRBJ1-6; D is ambiguous. This CDR3 contains 14 residues. Germline CDR1 is SNHLY and CDR2 is FYNNEI. Trimming shortened V by 6 bases and J by 11 bases, and 17 bases separated the two germline ends. Here the CDR3 DNA reads TGTGCCAGCAGAGGCAACCCCCTGGTAGCACCCCTCCACTTT. Residues: CASRGNPLVAPLHF.

V gene TRBV20-1 combines with J gene TRBJ1-2; maybe TRBD1 (6 bases). This CDR3 has 16 amino acids. V lost 0 bases and J lost 1, with 15 bases in between. Germline CDR1 is DFQATT and CDR2 is SNEGSKA (reference sequence). CDR3 residues: CSARDRGKTSNYGYTF. The CDR3, as DNA: TGCAGTGCTAGAGATAGGGGGAAAACAAGTAACTATGGCTACACCTTC.

In this sample, this clonotype turned up a few times. This chain links TRBV7-8 with TRBJ2-5, with D perhaps TRBD1 or TRBD2 (5 bases each). Germline loops: CDR1 SGHVS, CDR2 FQNEAQ. Deletions cut 5 bases from V and 2 bases from J, with 9 bases between. The CDR3 has 13 amino acids. CDR3 coding DNA: TGTGCCAGCAGCCCGGGACGACAAGAGACCCAGTACTTC. Encoded protein: CASSPGRQETQYF.

V and J are TRBV6-5 and TRBJ1-3; D uncertain. This CDR3 has 15 residues. V lost 2 bases and J 0 bases, leaving 8 bases between the germline ends. The germline V gene has CDR1 MNHEY and CDR2 SVGAGI. The CDR3 region has the DNA TGTGCCAGCAGTTACGAAGGGCTCTCTGGAAACACCATATATTTT. Translation: CASSYEGLSGNTIYF.

In regard to this clonotype: The CDR3 does not close with the conserved phenylalanine or tryptophan, likely indicating a read error. The chain is built from TRBV27 and TRBJ1-1; a possible D gene is TRBD1 (6 bases). This CDR3 has 15 residues. Trimming stripped 2 bases from V and 1 base from J, with 11 bases between. Germline loops: CDR1 MNHEY, CDR2 SMNVEV (reference sequence). The CDR3 DNA follows: TGTGCCAGCAGTTTACCTGGACAGCCGAACACTGAAGCTTTCGTT. Translating it yields CASSLPGQPNTEAFV.

V and J are TRBV10-3 and TRBJ2-1; 7 bases are shared with TRBD2. Per the germline V gene, CDR1 is ENHRY and CDR2 is SYGVKD. The trim removed 4 bases at V and 2 bases at J, leaving 5 bases unmatched. The CDR3 runs to 15 residues. The CDR3, as DNA: TGTGCCATCAGTGGTTTACTAGCGCCCTACAATGAGCAGTTCTTC. Protein product: CAISGLLAPYNEQFF.

This clonotype was seen a few times. The chain has TRBV2 and TRBJ2-2; possibly TRBD2 for D (5 bases). V lost 1 base and J lost 4, with 10 bases in between. The CDR3 contains 15 residues. Germline-derived CDR1 and CDR2 are SNHLY and FYNNEI. CDR3 in DNA: TGTGCCAGCAGTGAAGACACCGCGGGCACCGGGGAGCTGTTTTTT. This gives the protein CASSEDTAGTGELFF.

A few counts support this clonotype. The V call is TRBV7-9, the J call TRBJ1-2; D is perhaps TRBD1 (6 bases). Germline assignment: CDR1 SEHNR and CDR2 FQNEAQ (reference sequence). V shed 5 bases and J shed 1 base, with 14 bases lying between them. The CDR3 is 15 amino acids. The CDR3 protein is CASSPYAGHNYGYTF. CDR3 coding DNA: TGTGCCAGCAGCCCGTATGCGGGACATAACTATGGCTACACCTTC.

This chain uses TRBV24-1 with TRBJ2-1, with unresolved D. Germline values: CDR1 KGHDR, CDR2 SFDVKD. The CDR3 is made up of 14 amino acids. V lost 6 bases, J lost 8 bases, and 16 bases lay in between. The CDR3 region is CATSWGWEVDEQFF. The CDR3 DNA reads as TGTGCCACCAGTTGGGGATGGGAAGTCGATGAGCAGTTCTTC.

This clonotype was seen more than once but under ten times. CDR3 in amino acids: CASSARTGRDYNEQFF. Written as DNA, the CDR3 is TGTGCCAGCAGCGCCCGGACAGGGAGGGACTACAATGAGCAGTTCTTC. The rearrangement links TRBV11-3 to TRBJ2-1, with a possible D match to TRBD1 (8 bases). Trimming removed 5 bases from V and 3 bases from J, with 17 bases in between. In germline, CDR1 is SGHNT, CDR2 YENEEA. The CDR3 is 16 amino acids.